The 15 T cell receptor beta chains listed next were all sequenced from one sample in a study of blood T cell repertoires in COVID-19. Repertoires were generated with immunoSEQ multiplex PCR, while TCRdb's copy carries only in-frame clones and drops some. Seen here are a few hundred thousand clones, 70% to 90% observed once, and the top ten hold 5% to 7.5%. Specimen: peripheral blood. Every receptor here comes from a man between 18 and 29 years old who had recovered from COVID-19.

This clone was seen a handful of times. The CDR3 nucleotides read TGTGCCAGTAGATATGACACCGGGGAGCTGTTTTTT. Translating it yields CASRYDTGELFF. This rearrangement joins TRBV19 to TRBJ2-2; D remains ambiguous. Per germline, CDR1 LNHDA and CDR2 SQIVND (reference sequence). With 6 bases removed from V and 3 bases from J, the gap between germline ends came to 5 bases. The CDR3 sequence is 12 residues long.

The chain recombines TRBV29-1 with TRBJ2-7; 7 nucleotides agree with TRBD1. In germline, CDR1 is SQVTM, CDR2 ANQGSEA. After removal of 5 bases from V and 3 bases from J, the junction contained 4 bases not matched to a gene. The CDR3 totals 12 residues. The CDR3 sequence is CSVYRGGYEQYF. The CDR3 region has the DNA TGCAGCGTTTACAGGGGCGGCTACGAGCAGTACTTC.

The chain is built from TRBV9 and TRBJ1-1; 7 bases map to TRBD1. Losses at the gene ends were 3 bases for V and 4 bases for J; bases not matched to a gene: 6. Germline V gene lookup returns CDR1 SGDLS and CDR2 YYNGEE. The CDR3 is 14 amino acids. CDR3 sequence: CASSGRQGRTEAFF. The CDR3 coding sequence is TGTGCCAGCAGCGGCCGACAGGGCCGCACTGAAGCTTTCTTT. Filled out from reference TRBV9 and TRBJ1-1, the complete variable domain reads DSGVTQTPKHLITATGQRVTLRCSPRSGDLSVYWYQQSLDQGLQFLIQYYNGEERAKGNILERFSAQQFPDLHSELNLSSLELGDSALYFCASSGRQGRTEAFFGQGTRLTVV.

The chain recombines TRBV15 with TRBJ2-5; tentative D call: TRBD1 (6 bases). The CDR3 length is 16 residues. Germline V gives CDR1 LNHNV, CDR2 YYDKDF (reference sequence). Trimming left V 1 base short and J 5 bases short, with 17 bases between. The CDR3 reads CATSRVPLNRVETQYF. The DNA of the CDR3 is TGTGCCACCAGCAGAGTCCCACTGAACAGGGTTGAGACCCAGTACTTC.

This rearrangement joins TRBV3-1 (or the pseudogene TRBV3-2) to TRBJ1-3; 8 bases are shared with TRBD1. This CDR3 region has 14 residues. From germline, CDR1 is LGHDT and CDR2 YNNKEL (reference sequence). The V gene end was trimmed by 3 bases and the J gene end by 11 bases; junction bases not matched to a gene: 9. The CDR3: CASSQGQADRAIYF. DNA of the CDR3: TGTGCCAGCAGCCAGGGACAGGCAGATCGGGCCATATATTTT.

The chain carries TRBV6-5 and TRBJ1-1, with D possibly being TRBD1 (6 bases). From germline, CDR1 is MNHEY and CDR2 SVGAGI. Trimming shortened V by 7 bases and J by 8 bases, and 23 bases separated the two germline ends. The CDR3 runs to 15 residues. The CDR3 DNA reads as TGTGCCAGCAACCCGGGACACCTCACCTCGGCGGAAGCTTTCTTT. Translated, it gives CASNPGHLTSAEAFF.

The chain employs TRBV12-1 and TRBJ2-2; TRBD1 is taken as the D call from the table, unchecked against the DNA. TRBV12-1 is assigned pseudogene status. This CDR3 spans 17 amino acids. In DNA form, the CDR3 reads TGTGCCAGCAACGGGATCCGGGACAGGGGGAACACCGGGGAGCTGTTTTTT. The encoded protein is CASNGIRDRGNTGELFF.

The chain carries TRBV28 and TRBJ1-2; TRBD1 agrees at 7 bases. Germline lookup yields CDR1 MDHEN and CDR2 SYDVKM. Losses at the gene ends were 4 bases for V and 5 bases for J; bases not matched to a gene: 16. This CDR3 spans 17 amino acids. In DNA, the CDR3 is TGTGCCAGCAGTTACTCCATCAGCCGGACAGGCTTTTATGGCTACACCTTC. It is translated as CASSYSISRTGFYGYTF.

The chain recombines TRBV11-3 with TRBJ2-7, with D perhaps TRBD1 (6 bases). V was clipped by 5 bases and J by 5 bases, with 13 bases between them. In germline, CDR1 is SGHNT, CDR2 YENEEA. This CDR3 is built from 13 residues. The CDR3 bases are TGTGCCAGCAGCGAGACAGGTTCCCACGAGCAGTACTTC. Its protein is CASSETGSHEQYF.

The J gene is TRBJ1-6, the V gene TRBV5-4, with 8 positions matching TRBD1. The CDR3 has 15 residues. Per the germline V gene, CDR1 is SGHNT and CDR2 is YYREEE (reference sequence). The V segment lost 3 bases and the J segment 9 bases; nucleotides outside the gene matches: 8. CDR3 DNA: TGTGCCAGCAGCTCCCGGGACAGGAGTATTTCACCCCTCCACTTT. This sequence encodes CASSSRDRSISPLHF.

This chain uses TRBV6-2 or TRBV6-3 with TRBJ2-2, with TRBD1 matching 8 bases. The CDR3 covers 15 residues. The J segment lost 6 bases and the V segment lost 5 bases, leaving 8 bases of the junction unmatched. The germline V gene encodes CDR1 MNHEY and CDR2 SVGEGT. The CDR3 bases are TGTGCCAGCAGTCGCCCCCCACAGGGGGCCGGGGAGCTGTTTTTT. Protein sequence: CASSRPPQGAGELFF.

The CDR3 bases are TGTGCCAGTCTGAGAGGACAGAACATGAACACTGAAGCTTTCTTT. Amino acids: CASLRGQNMNTEAFF. This sequence joins TRBV19 and TRBJ1-1; D may be TRBD1 (6 bases). The V gene's germline CDR1 is LNHDA and CDR2 SQIVND (reference sequence). The CDR3 covers 15 residues. Trimming took off 8 bases at V and 0 bases at J, with 16 bases between the two ends.

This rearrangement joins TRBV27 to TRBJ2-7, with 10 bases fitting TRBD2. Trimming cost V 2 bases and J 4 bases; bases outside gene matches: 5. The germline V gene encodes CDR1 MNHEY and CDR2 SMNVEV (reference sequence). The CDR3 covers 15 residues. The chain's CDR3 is CASSLRTSGGYEQYF. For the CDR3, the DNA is TGTGCCAGCAGTTTAAGGACTAGCGGTGGGTACGAGCAGTACTTC.

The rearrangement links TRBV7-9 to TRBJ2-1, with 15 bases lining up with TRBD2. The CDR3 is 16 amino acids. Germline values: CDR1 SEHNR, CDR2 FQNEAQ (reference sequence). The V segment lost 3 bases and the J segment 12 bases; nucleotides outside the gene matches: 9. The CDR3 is CASSLAGTSGGTGQFF. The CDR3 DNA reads TGTGCCAGCAGCTTGGCCGGGACTAGCGGGGGGACGGGGCAGTTCTTC.

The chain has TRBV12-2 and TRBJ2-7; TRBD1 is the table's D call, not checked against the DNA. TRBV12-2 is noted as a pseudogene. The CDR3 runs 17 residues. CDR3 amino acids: CASRLLTLDREEGVQYF. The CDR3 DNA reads TGTGCAAGTCGCTTATTAACCCTAGACAGGGAGGAAGGAGTGCAGTACTTC.